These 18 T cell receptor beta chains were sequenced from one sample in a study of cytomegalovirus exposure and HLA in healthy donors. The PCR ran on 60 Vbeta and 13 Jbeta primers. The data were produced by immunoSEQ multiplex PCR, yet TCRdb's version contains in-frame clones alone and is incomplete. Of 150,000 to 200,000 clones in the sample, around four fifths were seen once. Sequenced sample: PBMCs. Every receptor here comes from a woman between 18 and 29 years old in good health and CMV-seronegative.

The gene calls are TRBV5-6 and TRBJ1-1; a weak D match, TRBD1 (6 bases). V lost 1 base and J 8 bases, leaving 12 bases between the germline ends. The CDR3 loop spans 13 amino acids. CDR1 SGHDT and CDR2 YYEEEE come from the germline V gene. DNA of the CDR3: TGTGCCAGCAGCTTGTACAGGGAACGGGAAGCTTTCTTT. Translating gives CASSLYREREAFF.

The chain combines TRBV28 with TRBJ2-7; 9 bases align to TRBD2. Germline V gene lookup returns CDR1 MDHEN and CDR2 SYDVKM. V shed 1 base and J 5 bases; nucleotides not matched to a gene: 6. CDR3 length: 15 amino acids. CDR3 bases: TGTGCCAGCAGTTTATTTAGCGGGAGTGTCGACGAGCAGTACTTC. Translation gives CASSLFSGSVDEQYF.

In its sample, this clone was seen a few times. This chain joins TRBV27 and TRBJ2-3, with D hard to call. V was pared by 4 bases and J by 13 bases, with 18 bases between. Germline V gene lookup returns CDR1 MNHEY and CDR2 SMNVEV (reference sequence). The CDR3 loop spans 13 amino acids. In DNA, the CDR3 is TGTGCCAGCAGTTACTATCCTAGGTTACTAAAGTATTTT. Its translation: CASSYYPRLLKYF.

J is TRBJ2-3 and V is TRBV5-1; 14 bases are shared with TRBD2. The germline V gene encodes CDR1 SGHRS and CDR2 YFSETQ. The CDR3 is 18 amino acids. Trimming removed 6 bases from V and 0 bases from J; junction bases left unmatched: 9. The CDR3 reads CASNRGLAGVLSTDTQYF. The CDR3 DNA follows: TGCGCCAGCAACCGGGGACTAGCGGGGGTTTTGAGCACAGATACGCAGTATTTT.

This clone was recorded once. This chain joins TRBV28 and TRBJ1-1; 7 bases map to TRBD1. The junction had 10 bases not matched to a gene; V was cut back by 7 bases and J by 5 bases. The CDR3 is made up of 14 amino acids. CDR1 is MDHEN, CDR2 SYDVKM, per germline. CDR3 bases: TGTGCCAGCAACACTCCGGGACAGTCGACTGAAGCTTTCTTT. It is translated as CASNTPGQSTEAFF.

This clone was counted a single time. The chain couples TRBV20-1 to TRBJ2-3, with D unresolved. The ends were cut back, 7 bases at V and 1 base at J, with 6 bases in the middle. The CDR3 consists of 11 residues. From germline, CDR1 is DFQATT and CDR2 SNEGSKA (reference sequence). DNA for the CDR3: TGCAGTGTACTGGGCACAGATACGCAGTATTTT. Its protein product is CSVLGTDTQYF.

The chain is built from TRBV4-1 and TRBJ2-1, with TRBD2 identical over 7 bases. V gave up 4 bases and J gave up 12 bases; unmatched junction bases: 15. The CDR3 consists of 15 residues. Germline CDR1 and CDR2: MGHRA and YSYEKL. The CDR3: CASSPIAGDGGAQFF. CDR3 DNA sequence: TGCGCCAGCAGCCCCATTGCGGGGGACGGCGGCGCGCAGTTCTTC.

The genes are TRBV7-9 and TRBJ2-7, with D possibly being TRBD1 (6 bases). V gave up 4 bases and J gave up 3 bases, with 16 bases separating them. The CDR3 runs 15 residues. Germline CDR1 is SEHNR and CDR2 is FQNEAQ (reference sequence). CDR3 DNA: TGTGCCAGCAGCTCCGATTGGGACACTATCTACGAGCAGTACTTC. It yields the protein CASSSDWDTIYEQYF.

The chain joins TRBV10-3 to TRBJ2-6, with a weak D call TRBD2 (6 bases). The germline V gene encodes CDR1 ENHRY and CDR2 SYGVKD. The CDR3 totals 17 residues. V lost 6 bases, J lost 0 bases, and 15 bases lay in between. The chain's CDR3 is CAISSGTSTSGANVLTF. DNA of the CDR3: TGTGCCATCAGCTCCGGGACTTCTACCTCTGGGGCCAACGTCCTGACTTTC.

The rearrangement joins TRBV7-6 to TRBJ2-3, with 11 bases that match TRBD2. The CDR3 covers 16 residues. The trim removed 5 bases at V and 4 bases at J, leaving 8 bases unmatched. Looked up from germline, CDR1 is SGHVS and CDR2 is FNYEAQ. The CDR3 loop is CASSPAGTSGSDTQYF. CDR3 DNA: TGTGCCAGCAGCCCCGCCGGGACTAGCGGATCAGATACGCAGTATTTT. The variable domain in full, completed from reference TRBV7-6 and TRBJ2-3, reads GAGVSQSPRYKVTKRGQDVALRCDPISGHVSLYWYRQALGQGPEFLTYFNYEAQQDKSGLPNDRFSAERPEGSISTLTIQRTEQRDSAMYRCASSPAGTSGSDTQYFGPGTRLTVL.

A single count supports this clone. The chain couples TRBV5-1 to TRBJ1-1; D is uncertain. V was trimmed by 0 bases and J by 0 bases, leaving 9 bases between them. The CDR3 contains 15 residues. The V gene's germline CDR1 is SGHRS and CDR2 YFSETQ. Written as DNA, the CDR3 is TGCGCCAGCAGCTTGGAGTCTAGCATGAACACTGAAGCTTTCTTT. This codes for CASSLESSMNTEAFF. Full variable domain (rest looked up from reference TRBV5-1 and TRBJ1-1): KAGVTQTPRYLIKTRGQQVTLSCSPISGHRSVSWYQQTPGQGLQFLFEYFSETQRNKGNFPGRFSGRQFSNSRSEMNVSTLELGDSALYLCASSLESSMNTEAFFGQGTRLTVV.

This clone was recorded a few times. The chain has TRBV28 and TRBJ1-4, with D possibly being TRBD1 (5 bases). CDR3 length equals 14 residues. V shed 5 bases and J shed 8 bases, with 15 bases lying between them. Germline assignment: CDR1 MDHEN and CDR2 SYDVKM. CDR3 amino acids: CASSPGGGNEKLFF. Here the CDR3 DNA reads TGTGCCAGCAGTCCTGGGGGAGGGAACGAAAAACTGTTTTTT.

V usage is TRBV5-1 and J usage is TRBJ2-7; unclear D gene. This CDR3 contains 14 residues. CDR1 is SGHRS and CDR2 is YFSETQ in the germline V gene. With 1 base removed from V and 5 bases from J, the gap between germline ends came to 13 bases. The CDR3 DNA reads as TGCGCCAGCAGCTTGTATTCGCACCCGGACGAGCAGTACTTC. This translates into CASSLYSHPDEQYF.

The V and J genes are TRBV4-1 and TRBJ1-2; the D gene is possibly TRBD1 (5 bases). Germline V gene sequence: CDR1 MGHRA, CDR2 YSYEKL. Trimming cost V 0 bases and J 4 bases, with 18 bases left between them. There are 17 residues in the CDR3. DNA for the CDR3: TGCGCCAGCAGCCAAGATACAACAAGCAGACAGCCCTATGGCTACACCTTC. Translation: CASSQDTTSRQPYGYTF.

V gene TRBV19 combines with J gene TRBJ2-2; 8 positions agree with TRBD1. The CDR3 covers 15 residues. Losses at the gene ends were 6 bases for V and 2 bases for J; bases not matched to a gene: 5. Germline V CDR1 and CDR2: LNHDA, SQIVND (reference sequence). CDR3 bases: TGTGCCAGTAGACTCGACAGGGGCAACACCGGGGAGCTGTTTTTT. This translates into CASRLDRGNTGELFF.

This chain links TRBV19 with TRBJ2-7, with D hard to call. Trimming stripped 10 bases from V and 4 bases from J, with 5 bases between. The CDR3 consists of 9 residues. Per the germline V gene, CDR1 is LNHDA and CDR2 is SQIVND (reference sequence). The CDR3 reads CATSYEQYF. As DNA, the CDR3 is TGTGCCACCTCGTACGAGCAGTACTTC.

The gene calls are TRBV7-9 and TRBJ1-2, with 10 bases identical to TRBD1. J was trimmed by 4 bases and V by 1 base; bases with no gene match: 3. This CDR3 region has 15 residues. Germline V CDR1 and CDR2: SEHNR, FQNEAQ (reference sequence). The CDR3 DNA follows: TGTGCCAGCAGCTTAGTGGGACAGGGGACCTATGGCTACACCTTC. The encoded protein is CASSLVGQGTYGYTF.

The CDR3 here is CASSDSRTGPNEKLFF. In DNA form, the CDR3 reads TGCGCCAGCAGTGATAGCAGGACAGGTCCTAATGAAAAACTGTTTTTT. The genes are TRBV10-1 and TRBJ1-4; 7 bases fit TRBD1. The CDR3 covers 16 residues. Germline V gene sequence: CDR1 WNHNN, CDR2 SYGVQD (reference sequence). With V trimmed by 3 bases and J by 3 bases, 7 bases remained unmatched.